This T cell receptor beta chain is from a study of T cell responses to AZD1222 COVID-19 vaccine. Study in general: Doses given second, at about 4 or about 12 weeks, were pooled.

Study-wide results and caveats: Clonal diversity may have been underestimated, and the donors were mostly white British, with more females than males. A reported finding is that nearly half of spike-specific TCRs target unmutated variant regions.

As regards this clone: Its cognate antigen is unknown.

Germline trimming cut 1 base from V and 4 bases from J; bases unmatched to any gene: 3. Germline lookup yields CDR1 MGHRA and CDR2 YSYEKL. The CDR3 has 16 amino acids. TCRdb keeps only in-frame clones here, not all; method: immunoSEQ multiplex PCR. The sample holds tens of thousands of clones; about 90% are singletons and the top ten take 4.9%. This rearrangement joins TRBV4-1 to TRBJ2-5; 13 bases match TRBD2. This TCR came from an adult in good health. Sequenced here: peripheral blood, sampled on day 0 of AZD1222 vaccination. The CDR3 bases are TGCGCCAGCAGCCAAGGAACTAGCGGGGGGGGAGAGACCCAGTACTTC. Its translation: CASSQGTSGGGETQYF.